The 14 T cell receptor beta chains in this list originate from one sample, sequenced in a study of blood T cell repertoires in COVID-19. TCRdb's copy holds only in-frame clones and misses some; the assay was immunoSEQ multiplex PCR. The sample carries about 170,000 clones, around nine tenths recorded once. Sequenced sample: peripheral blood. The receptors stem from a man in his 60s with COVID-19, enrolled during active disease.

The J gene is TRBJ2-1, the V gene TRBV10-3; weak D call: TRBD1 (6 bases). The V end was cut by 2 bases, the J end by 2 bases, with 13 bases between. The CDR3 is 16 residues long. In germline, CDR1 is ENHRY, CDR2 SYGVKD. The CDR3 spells CAISEEAAGAYNEQFF. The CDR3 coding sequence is TGTGCCATCAGTGAGGAGGCGGCAGGGGCCTACAATGAGCAGTTCTTC.

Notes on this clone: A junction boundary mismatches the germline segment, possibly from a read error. The CDR3 coding sequence is TGTGCCAGTAGCCCCTGGGAGGGGTCGGAGACTTATGGCTTCACCTTC. Translated: CASSPWEGSETYGFTF. The chain uses TRBV19 and TRBJ1-2; D possibly corresponds to TRBD1 (5 bases). The V gene's germline CDR1 is LNHDA and CDR2 SQIVND (reference sequence). CDR3 length: 16 amino acids.

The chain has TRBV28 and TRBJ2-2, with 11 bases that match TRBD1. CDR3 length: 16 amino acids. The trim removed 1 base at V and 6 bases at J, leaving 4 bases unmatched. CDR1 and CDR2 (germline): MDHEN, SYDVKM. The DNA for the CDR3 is TGTGCCAGCAGTTTATTCGGGACAGGGGGTGCCGGGGAGCTGTTTTTT. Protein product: CASSLFGTGGAGELFF.

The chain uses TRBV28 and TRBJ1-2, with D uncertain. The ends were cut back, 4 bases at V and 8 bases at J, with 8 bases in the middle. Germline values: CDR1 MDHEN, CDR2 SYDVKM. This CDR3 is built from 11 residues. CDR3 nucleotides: TGTGCCAGCAGTTCCGCTATCGGCTACACCTTC. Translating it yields CASSSAIGYTF.

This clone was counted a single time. The CDR3 DNA reads TGTGCCAGCAGCCCTCAGGGAAACACCATATATTTT. It translates to CASSPQGNTIYF. The chain combines TRBV7-2 with TRBJ1-3; D call uncertain. Trimming shortened V by 5 bases and J by 4 bases, and 6 bases separated the two germline ends. From germline, CDR1 is SGHTA and CDR2 FQGNSA. CDR3 length equals 12 residues.

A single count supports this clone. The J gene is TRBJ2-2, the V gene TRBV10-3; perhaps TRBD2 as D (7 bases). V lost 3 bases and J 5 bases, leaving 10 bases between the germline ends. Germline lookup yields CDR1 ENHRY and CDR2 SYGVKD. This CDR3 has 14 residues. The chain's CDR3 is CAISERGGTGELFF. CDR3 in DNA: TGTGCCATCAGTGAAAGGGGGGGGACCGGGGAGCTGTTTTTT.

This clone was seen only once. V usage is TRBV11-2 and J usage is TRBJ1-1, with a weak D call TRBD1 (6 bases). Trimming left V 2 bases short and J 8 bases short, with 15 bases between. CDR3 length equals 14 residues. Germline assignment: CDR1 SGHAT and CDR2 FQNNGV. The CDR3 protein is CASSLQDSRIEAFF. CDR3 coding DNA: TGTGCCAGCAGCTTACAGGACAGCAGAATAGAAGCTTTCTTT.

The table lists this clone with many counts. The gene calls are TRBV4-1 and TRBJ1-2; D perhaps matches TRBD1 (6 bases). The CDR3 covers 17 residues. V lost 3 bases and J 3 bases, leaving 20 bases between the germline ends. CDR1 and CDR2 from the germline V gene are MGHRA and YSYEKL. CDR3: CASSQRGGREPDYGYTF. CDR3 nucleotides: TGCGCCAGCAGCCAGAGGGGGGGCAGGGAACCTGACTATGGCTACACCTTC.

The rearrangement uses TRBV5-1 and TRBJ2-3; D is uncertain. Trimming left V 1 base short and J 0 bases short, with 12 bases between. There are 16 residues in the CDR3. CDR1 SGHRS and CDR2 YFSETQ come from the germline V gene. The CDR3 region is CASSLSFDMSTDTQYF. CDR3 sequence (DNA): TGCGCCAGCAGCTTGAGTTTTGACATGAGCACAGATACGCAGTATTTT.

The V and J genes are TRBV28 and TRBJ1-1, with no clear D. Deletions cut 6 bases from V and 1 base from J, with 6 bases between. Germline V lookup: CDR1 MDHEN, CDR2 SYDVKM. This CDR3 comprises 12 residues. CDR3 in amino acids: CASRSGNTEAFF. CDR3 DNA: TGTGCCAGCAGATCAGGGAACACTGAAGCTTTCTTT.

DNA for the CDR3: TGTGCCAGCAGCTACCCCGGGACAGGCCAGACTGAAGCTTTCTTT. The encoded protein is CASSYPGTGQTEAFF. The V and J genes are TRBV5-8 and TRBJ1-1; TRBD1 matches at 8 bases. Germline-derived CDR1 and CDR2 are SGHTS and YDEGEE. The CDR3 totals 15 residues. J lost 5 bases, V lost 3 bases, and 9 bases had no gene match.

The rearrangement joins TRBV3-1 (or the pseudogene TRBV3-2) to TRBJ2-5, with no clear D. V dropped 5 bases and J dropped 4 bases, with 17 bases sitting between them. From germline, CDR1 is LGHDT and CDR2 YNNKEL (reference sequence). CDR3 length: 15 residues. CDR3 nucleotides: TGTGCCAGCAGCTACAGACGAAGGCTGGGAGAGACCCAGTACTTC. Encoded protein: CASSYRRRLGETQYF.

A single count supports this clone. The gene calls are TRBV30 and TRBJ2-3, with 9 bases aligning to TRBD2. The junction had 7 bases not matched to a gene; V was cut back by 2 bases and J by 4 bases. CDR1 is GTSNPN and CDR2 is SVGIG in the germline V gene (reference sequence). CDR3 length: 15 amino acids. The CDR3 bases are TGTGCCTGGAGTAGAGTAGCGGGAGTGGCAGATACGCAGTATTTT. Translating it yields CAWSRVAGVADTQYF.

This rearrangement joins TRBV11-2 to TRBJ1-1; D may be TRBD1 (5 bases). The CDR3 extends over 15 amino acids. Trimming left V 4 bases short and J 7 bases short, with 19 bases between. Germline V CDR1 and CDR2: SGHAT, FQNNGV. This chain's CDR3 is CASSSYSQGRGEAFF. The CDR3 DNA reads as TGTGCCAGCAGCTCCTACTCTCAGGGAAGGGGTGAAGCTTTCTTT.